The 10 T cell receptor beta chains below were found in one sample sequenced in a study of cytomegalovirus exposure and HLA in healthy donors. The PCR had 60 Vbeta and 13 Jbeta primers. Repertoires were generated with immunoSEQ multiplex PCR, while TCRdb's copy carries only in-frame clones and drops some. The sample has 190,000 or so clones; less than 85% are singletons. The material sequenced was PBMCs. All receptors derive from a boy aged 5 to 17 in good health and CMV-seronegative.

This chain uses TRBV6-5 with TRBJ1-1, with a possible D match to TRBD1 (6 bases). Germline assignment: CDR1 MNHEY and CDR2 SVGAGI. V lost 0 bases to trimming and J lost 11 bases, with 19 bases between them. The CDR3 is made up of 15 amino acids. The CDR3, as DNA: TGTGCCAGCAGTTACTCCCTGGGACAACCCTCTGGGGCTTTCTTT. This gives the protein CASSYSLGQPSGAFF.

The rearrangement uses TRBV19 and TRBJ1-2; the match to TRBD1 covers 7 bases. Germline assignment: CDR1 LNHDA and CDR2 SQIVND (reference sequence). Germline trimming cut 6 bases from V and 4 bases from J; bases unmatched to any gene: 5. CDR3 length equals 13 residues. The CDR3: CASSLDRSYGYTF. The CDR3 DNA reads TGTGCCAGTAGCCTGGACAGGAGCTATGGCTACACCTTC. The variable domain in full, with the rest retrieved from reference TRBV19 and TRBJ1-2, is DGGITQSPKYLFRKEGQNVTLSCEQNLNHDAMYWYRQDPGQGLRLIYYSQIVNDFQKGDIAEGYSVSREKKESFPLTVTSAQKNPTAFYLCASSLDRSYGYTFGSGTRLTVV.

The rearrangement uses TRBV5-4 and TRBJ2-3, with D tentatively TRBD1 (5 bases). V lost 2 bases and J lost 7, with 11 bases in between. Germline CDR1 and CDR2: SGHNT and YYREEE (reference sequence). The length of the CDR3 is 13 residues. CDR3 residues: CASSFSGMNTQYF. CDR3 nucleotides: TGTGCCAGCAGCTTCTCAGGGATGAATACGCAGTATTTT.

CDR3 amino acids: CASSSGGWNQPQHF. The CDR3 nucleotides are TGTGCCAGCAGTTCCGGGGGGTGGAATCAGCCCCAGCATTTT. The chain recombines TRBV25-1 with TRBJ1-5, with D possibly being TRBD1 (5 bases). The CDR3 spans 14 residues. CDR1 is MGHDK, CDR2 SYGVNS, per germline. V gave up 5 bases and J gave up 4 bases, with 12 bases separating them.

The chain recombines TRBV7-4 with TRBJ2-4, with TRBD1 matching over 7 bases. The V gene's germline CDR1 is SGHVT and CDR2 SQSDAQ. This CDR3 comprises 15 residues. The ends lost 5 bases at V and 0 bases at J; junction bases unmatched: 4. The CDR3 nucleotides read TGTGCCAGCAGCCCGGACAGGCTAGCCAAAAACATTCAGTACTTC. It is translated as CASSPDRLAKNIQYF.

The table lists this clone with a few counts. J is TRBJ1-4 and V is TRBV30; perhaps TRBD1 as D (5 bases). Trimming cost V 2 bases and J 7 bases, with 17 bases left between them. From germline, CDR1 is GTSNPN and CDR2 SVGIG (reference sequence). CDR3 length: 15 amino acids. The CDR3 sequence: CAWSPYVRRGEKLFF. CDR3 DNA sequence: TGTGCCTGGAGTCCGTATGTCAGGAGGGGTGAAAAACTGTTTTTT.

The V call is TRBV5-4, the J call TRBJ2-5; 8 nucleotides match TRBD1. The J segment lost 5 bases and the V segment lost 1 base, leaving 4 bases of the junction unmatched. The CDR3 sequence is 14 residues long. CDR1 and CDR2 (germline): SGHNT, YYREEE (reference sequence). The CDR3: CASSLQGAGETQYF. As DNA, the CDR3 is TGTGCCAGCAGCTTGCAGGGGGCGGGGGAGACCCAGTACTTC. Full variable domain (rest looked up from reference TRBV5-4 and TRBJ2-5): ETGVTQSPTHLIKTRGQQVTLRCSSQSGHNTVSWYQQALGQGPQFIFQYYREEENGRGNFPPRFSGLQFPNYSSELNVNALELDDSALYLCASSLQGAGETQYFGPGTRLLVL.

The rearrangement links TRBV27 to TRBJ1-1; D possibly corresponds to TRBD1 (5 bases). Looked up from germline, CDR1 is MNHEY and CDR2 is SMNVEV (reference sequence). This CDR3 comprises 15 residues. Deletions cut 5 bases from V and 1 base from J, with 14 bases between. CDR3 nucleotides: TGTGCCAGCAGTCTCACCGCTCAGGGGAACACTGAAGCTTTCTTT. It specifies CASSLTAQGNTEAFF.

The chain couples TRBV21-1 to TRBJ1-1. TRBV21-1 has pseudogene status. The CDR3 contains 13 residues. The CDR3 loop is CASSKALGTEAFF. Written as DNA, the CDR3 is TGTGCCAGCAGCAAAGCACTAGGCACTGAAGCTTTCTTT.

V and J are TRBV11-2 and TRBJ1-2; D perhaps matches TRBD1 (6 bases). Per the germline V gene, CDR1 is SGHAT and CDR2 is FQNNGV. V was trimmed by 5 bases and J by 2 bases, leaving 21 bases between them. The CDR3 runs 17 residues. The CDR3 loop is CASSRGGQLQVNYGYTF. CDR3 nucleotides: TGTGCCAGCAGCCGGGGGGGGCAACTACAGGTGAACTATGGCTACACCTTC.